Given below is one TCR beta chain in context. Its matching antigen is unknown. The entry originates in a study of response to subunit inactivated influenza vaccine. Germline V gives CDR1 MNHEY, CDR2 SMNVEV (reference sequence). Trimming took off 10 bases at V and 4 bases at J, with 13 bases between the two ends. This CDR3 contains 12 residues. Each CDR3 protein gets one entry after TCRdb re-called the RT-PCR reads with MiXCR. The sample lists hundreds of thousands of distinct CDR3 sequences, 20% to 25% occurring once. Whole-study findings and limits: Researchers suggested that each seasonal influenza vaccination recruits few new T cells.

The source material was PBMCs from blood, sampled less than 22 months after vaccination. This sequence originates from a man aged 50-75 years who received an inactivated influenza vaccine. V usage is TRBV27 and J usage is TRBJ1-2; D unclear. In DNA form, the CDR3 reads TGTGCCACCCGAGCACAAAGCTATGGCTACACCTTC. Residues: CATRAQSYGYTF.